The entry below describes one T cell receptor (beta chain). Extracted RNA was reverse transcribed into cDNA, the sequencing template. Profiling relied on immunoSEQ multiplex PCR, and the TCRdb table lists in-frame clones only, not all of them. The sample lists 60,000 to 65,000 clones, roughly 40% occurring once. This entry is derived from a study of CD8+ T cells in alopecia areata. Trimming stripped 0 bases from V and 5 bases from J, with 6 bases between. From germline, CDR1 is SEHNR and CDR2 FQNEAQ (reference sequence). The CDR3 consists of 13 residues. Peripheral blood and lesional scalp punch biopsies were taken from alopecia areata patients.

This TCR was recovered from a human donor with alopecia areata. The sequenced material came from NKG2D-low CD8+ T cells sorted from blood. This chain connects TRBV7-9 to TRBJ2-3; no clear D. This CDR3 is CASSLAVEDTQYF. The DNA of the CDR3 is TGTGCCAGCAGCTTAGCAGTTGAAGATACGCAGTATTTT.